Listed below are T cell receptor beta chains from one sample, sequenced in a study of blood T cell repertoires in COVID-19. Sequenced by immunoSEQ multiplex PCR; TCRdb stores in-frame clones only, minus some. The table has some 250,000 clones, approximately 90% seen once. Source material: PBMCs or T cells enriched from blood (not recorded which). These receptors were taken from a man between 18 and 29 years old who had recovered from COVID-19. CDR3s include the opening cysteine and the closing phenylalanine or tryptophan. Each record gives: CDR3 DNA, CDR3 protein, V gene, J gene, CDR3 length, clone size, D gene. The D gene is left open where the match is weak. Expanded clones are given a class, and other clones once, few, many or no size at all.

cdr3_nt: TGTGCCAGCAGTTACATCGGACTGGTTACCTACGAGCAGTACTTC; cdr3_aa: CASSYIGLVTYEQYF; v_call: TRBV6-5; j_call: TRBJ2-7; cdr3_length: 15; clone_size: .; d_call: .
cdr3_nt: TGTGCCAGCAGCCTACGGGACAGCCAAGAGACCCAGTACTTC; cdr3_aa: CASSLRDSQETQYF; v_call: TRBV11-3; j_call: TRBJ2-5; cdr3_length: 14; clone_size: few; d_call: TRBD1
cdr3_nt: TGTGCCATCAGTGAGTCTCCTAGCGGGATAGCCAAAAACATTCAGTACTTC; cdr3_aa: CAISESPSGIAKNIQYF; v_call: TRBV10-3; j_call: TRBJ2-4; cdr3_length: 17; clone_size: .; d_call: TRBD2
cdr3_nt: TGCGCCAGCAGCTTGGAGCGGGACTACGAGCAGTACTTC; cdr3_aa: CASSLERDYEQYF; v_call: TRBV5-1; j_call: TRBJ2-7; cdr3_length: 13; clone_size: once; d_call: TRBD2
cdr3_nt: TGCGCCAGCAGCCCCTCTTTCCGTACCGAGATAGCGGAGAATTCACCCCTCCACTTT; cdr3_aa: CASSPSFRTEIAENSPLHF; v_call: TRBV4-1; j_call: TRBJ1-6; cdr3_length: 19; clone_size: .; d_call: .
cdr3_nt: TGTGCCAGCAGTGAGCAGGGGGGCAATCAGCCCCAGCATTTT; cdr3_aa: CASSEQGGNQPQHF; v_call: TRBV6-4; j_call: TRBJ1-5; cdr3_length: 14; clone_size: few; d_call: TRBD1
cdr3_nt: TGTGCCAGTAGGCGGGCAGGGGGAAACACCGGGGAGCTGTTTTTT; cdr3_aa: CASRRAGGNTGELFF; v_call: TRBV19; j_call: TRBJ2-2; cdr3_length: 15; clone_size: once; d_call: TRBD1
cdr3_nt: TGTGCCACCAGTGAACCGGGACAGGGCACAGATACGCAGTATTTT; cdr3_aa: CATSEPGQGTDTQYF; v_call: TRBV24-1; j_call: TRBJ2-3; cdr3_length: 15; clone_size: .; d_call: TRBD1
cdr3_nt: TGCGCCAGCAGTGAGGACCAGGGTTCCTACGAGCAGTACTTC; cdr3_aa: CASSEDQGSYEQYF; v_call: TRBV10-2; j_call: TRBJ2-7; cdr3_length: 14; clone_size: .; d_call: .
cdr3_nt: TGCGCCAGCAGCCTAATGGCCGGGACAGGGAGGAACGAGCAGTACTTC; cdr3_aa: CASSLMAGTGRNEQYF; v_call: TRBV5-1; j_call: TRBJ2-7; cdr3_length: 16; clone_size: .; d_call: TRBD1
cdr3_nt: TGTGCCAGCAGCCAGTATAGCGGGAGGGCAGACGAGCAGTACTTC; cdr3_aa: CASSQYSGRADEQYF; v_call: TRBV3-1/TRBV3-2; j_call: TRBJ2-7; cdr3_length: 15; clone_size: .; d_call: TRBD2
cdr3_nt: TGTGCCAGCTCACCAAACAGGCAGGTTCCCGATGAGCAGTTCTTC; cdr3_aa: CASSPNRQVPDEQFF; v_call: TRBV18; j_call: TRBJ2-1; cdr3_length: 15; clone_size: once; d_call: .
cdr3_nt: TGTGCCAGCAGCCCTTTGGCGGGGGCCGGGGAGCTGTTTTTT; cdr3_aa: CASSPLAGAGELFF; v_call: TRBV11-2; j_call: TRBJ2-2; cdr3_length: 14; clone_size: once; d_call: TRBD2
cdr3_nt: TGTGCCAGCAGCTTATACGCCGGAGGCTCTAATGAAAAACTGTTTTTT; cdr3_aa: CASSLYAGGSNEKLFF; v_call: TRBV7-9; j_call: TRBJ1-4; cdr3_length: 16; clone_size: .; d_call: .
cdr3_nt: TGTGCCACCAGCAGAGAGGTTGCGGGTAGCTCCTACGAGCAGTACTTC; cdr3_aa: CATSREVAGSSYEQYF; v_call: TRBV15; j_call: TRBJ2-7; cdr3_length: 16; clone_size: .; d_call: .
cdr3_nt: TGTGCCAGCAGCTTGGATAGCTATGGCTACACCTTC; cdr3_aa: CASSLDSYGYTF; v_call: TRBV5-4; j_call: TRBJ1-2; cdr3_length: 12; clone_size: .; d_call: .
cdr3_nt: TGTGCCAGCAGTTTGACGGGTTCGATCACTGAAGCTTTCTTT; cdr3_aa: CASSLTGSITEAFF; v_call: TRBV6-4; j_call: TRBJ1-1; cdr3_length: 14; clone_size: many; d_call: .
cdr3_nt: TGTGCCTGGAGTCTGGGGACAGGGGCCTACGAGCAGTACTTC; cdr3_aa: CAWSLGTGAYEQYF; v_call: TRBV30; j_call: TRBJ2-7; cdr3_length: 14; clone_size: .; d_call: TRBD1
cdr3_nt: TGTGCCAGCAGCTTCTTGTGGCGGGGATACGAGCAGTACTTC; cdr3_aa: CASSFLWRGYEQYF; v_call: TRBV5-5; j_call: TRBJ2-7; cdr3_length: 14; clone_size: .; d_call: .
cdr3_nt: TGTGCCAGCAGTTCGACACCTAACTATGGCTACACCTTC; cdr3_aa: CASSSTPNYGYTF; v_call: TRBV12-3/TRBV12-4; j_call: TRBJ1-2; cdr3_length: 13; clone_size: .; d_call: .
cdr3_nt: TGTGCCAGCAGTCCCGGGACAGGGTTACACTCTGGAAACACCATATATTTT; cdr3_aa: CASSPGTGLHSGNTIYF; v_call: TRBV28; j_call: TRBJ1-3; cdr3_length: 17; clone_size: .; d_call: TRBD1
cdr3_nt: TGCGCCAGCAGTCAGGGGCGTAGTACCTACGAGCAGTACTTC; cdr3_aa: CASSQGRSTYEQYF; v_call: TRBV5-1; j_call: TRBJ2-7; cdr3_length: 14; clone_size: few; d_call: .
cdr3_nt: TGTGCCACCAGCAAGGGACACCCACTCGGGAATCAGCCCCAGCATTTT; cdr3_aa: CATSKGHPLGNQPQHF; v_call: TRBV15; j_call: TRBJ1-5; cdr3_length: 16; clone_size: few; d_call: .
cdr3_nt: TGTGCCAGCAGCGGAGTGATGGGACATCAGCCGGGGTACACTGAAGCTTTCTTT; cdr3_aa: CASSGVMGHQPGYTEAFF; v_call: TRBV9; j_call: TRBJ1-1; cdr3_length: 18; clone_size: .; d_call: .
cdr3_nt: TGTGCCAGCAGTGGGACAGCTGACGAGCAGTACTTC; cdr3_aa: CASSGTADEQYF; v_call: TRBV5-4; j_call: TRBJ2-7; cdr3_length: 12; clone_size: .; d_call: TRBD1
cdr3_nt: TGTGCCAGCAGTGAATATAGGGGCAATGAGCAGTTCTTC; cdr3_aa: CASSEYRGNEQFF; v_call: TRBV25-1; j_call: TRBJ2-1; cdr3_length: 13; clone_size: .; d_call: .
cdr3_nt: TGTGCCTCAGGGGCTGAAGCGGTCACTGCGGATACGCAGTATTTT; cdr3_aa: CASGAEAVTADTQYF; v_call: TRBV10-3; j_call: TRBJ2-3; cdr3_length: 15; clone_size: .; d_call: .
cdr3_nt: TGTGCCACCAGTGGAAGGGGCAATGAGCAGTTCTTC; cdr3_aa: CATSGRGNEQFF; v_call: TRBV24-1; j_call: TRBJ2-1; cdr3_length: 12; clone_size: .; d_call: .
cdr3_nt: TGTGCCAGCAGCTTAGCGTCAGGCTATGGCTACACCTTC; cdr3_aa: CASSLASGYGYTF; v_call: TRBV7-9; j_call: TRBJ1-2; cdr3_length: 13; clone_size: .; d_call: .
cdr3_nt: TGTGCCATGAGGGCGCAGGGAGGAGGGTCGGACACTGAAGCTTTCTTT; cdr3_aa: CAMRAQGGGSDTEAFF; v_call: TRBV10-3; j_call: TRBJ1-1; cdr3_length: 16; clone_size: .; d_call: .
cdr3_nt: TGTGCCAGCAGCTTAGCGCAATCCGGGAGCTATGAGCAGTTCTTC; cdr3_aa: CASSLAQSGSYEQFF; v_call: TRBV7-8; j_call: TRBJ2-1; cdr3_length: 15; clone_size: .; d_call: .
cdr3_nt: TGCAGTGTTAGTAGCGTGCTGTTGGGTGGTAGGCTTGCTAACTATGGCTACACCTTC; cdr3_aa: CSVSSVLLGGRLANYGYTF; v_call: TRBV20-1; j_call: TRBJ1-2; cdr3_length: 19; clone_size: .; d_call: .
cdr3_nt: TGTGCCAGCAGCTTTTGGGACAGGGGAAGAGCTTTCTTT; cdr3_aa: CASSFWDRGRAFF; v_call: TRBV5-6; j_call: TRBJ1-1; cdr3_length: 13; clone_size: .; d_call: TRBD1
cdr3_nt: TGTGCCAGCAGCTCAACCCTCTTTAGCGGGGGGGCATTCTACGAGCAGTACTTC; cdr3_aa: CASSSTLFSGGAFYEQYF; v_call: TRBV11-2; j_call: TRBJ2-7; cdr3_length: 18; clone_size: once; d_call: TRBD2
cdr3_nt: TGTGCCAGCAGCCTGGACCAGGGGTATGGCTACACCTTC; cdr3_aa: CASSLDQGYGYTF; v_call: TRBV14; j_call: TRBJ1-2; cdr3_length: 13; clone_size: .; d_call: .
cdr3_nt: TGTGCCAGCAGCCAACCGGGACAGGTGACCTACGAGCAGTACTTC; cdr3_aa: CASSQPGQVTYEQYF; v_call: TRBV11-2; j_call: TRBJ2-7; cdr3_length: 15; clone_size: .; d_call: TRBD1
cdr3_nt: TGTGCCAGCAGCTTAGGGGGACTAGATGACACCGGGGAGCTGTTTTTT; cdr3_aa: CASSLGGLDDTGELFF; v_call: TRBV11-2; j_call: TRBJ2-2; cdr3_length: 16; clone_size: .; d_call: TRBD2
cdr3_nt: TGTGCCAGTAGTGAGTGGCTGGGGCCAGATACGCAGTATTTT; cdr3_aa: CASSEWLGPDTQYF; v_call: TRBV19; j_call: TRBJ2-3; cdr3_length: 14; clone_size: .; d_call: .
cdr3_nt: TGTGCCAGCACGCCCCGACCGGGACAGCACTACGAGCAGTACTTC; cdr3_aa: CASTPRPGQHYEQYF; v_call: TRBV6-5; j_call: TRBJ2-7; cdr3_length: 15; clone_size: .; d_call: TRBD1
cdr3_nt: TGTGCCAGCAGTTGGGGCCGGCAACCGTACGAGCAGTACTTC; cdr3_aa: CASSWGRQPYEQYF; v_call: TRBV27; j_call: TRBJ2-7; cdr3_length: 14; clone_size: .; d_call: .
cdr3_nt: TGTGCCAGCAGCCCTACTAGACAGGGGTGGGATCAGCCCCAGCATTTT; cdr3_aa: CASSPTRQGWDQPQHF; v_call: TRBV7-8; j_call: TRBJ1-5; cdr3_length: 16; clone_size: .; d_call: TRBD1
cdr3_nt: TGTGCCAGCACCTTGGGTCATAGCTCTTTTGGAAACACCATATATTTT; cdr3_aa: CASTLGHSSFGNTIYF; v_call: TRBV28; j_call: TRBJ1-3; cdr3_length: 16; clone_size: .; d_call: .
cdr3_nt: TGTGCCAGCAGTGAATCGGGATTATTAGGAGAGACCCAGTACTTC; cdr3_aa: CASSESGLLGETQYF; v_call: TRBV25-1; j_call: TRBJ2-5; cdr3_length: 15; clone_size: once; d_call: .
cdr3_nt: TGCGCCACCGGGGGCTCGACAGGGAATGAGCAGTTCTTC; cdr3_aa: CATGGSTGNEQFF; v_call: TRBV10-2; j_call: TRBJ2-1; cdr3_length: 13; clone_size: .; d_call: .
cdr3_nt: TGTGCCAGCAGCACGACAGGTTGGGGAAATTCACCCCTCCACTTT; cdr3_aa: CASSTTGWGNSPLHF; v_call: TRBV28; j_call: TRBJ1-6; cdr3_length: 15; clone_size: .; d_call: .
cdr3_nt: TGTGCCAGCAGCTTAAATCTTGGACAGGGGGGCTACGAGCAGTACTTC; cdr3_aa: CASSLNLGQGGYEQYF; v_call: TRBV7-9; j_call: TRBJ2-7; cdr3_length: 16; clone_size: .; d_call: TRBD1
cdr3_nt: TGCGCCAGCAGGGATGGGAGGGGGGGCGGTCAGCCCCAGCATTTT; cdr3_aa: CASRDGRGGGQPQHF; v_call: TRBV4-1; j_call: TRBJ1-5; cdr3_length: 15; clone_size: .; d_call: .
cdr3_nt: TGTGCCACCAGTGATTTAGGGGAAGACAATGAGCAGTTCTTC; cdr3_aa: CATSDLGEDNEQFF; v_call: TRBV24-1; j_call: TRBJ2-1; cdr3_length: 14; clone_size: .; d_call: .
cdr3_nt: TGCGCCAGCAGCGAGGGACTAGCGGGGTACACAGATACGCAGTATTTT; cdr3_aa: CASSEGLAGYTDTQYF; v_call: TRBV5-1; j_call: TRBJ2-3; cdr3_length: 16; clone_size: .; d_call: TRBD2
cdr3_nt: TGCGCCAGCACCGCACAGGGCACGCCCGCCACTGAAGCTTTCTTT; cdr3_aa: CASTAQGTPATEAFF; v_call: TRBV5-1; j_call: TRBJ1-1; cdr3_length: 15; clone_size: .; d_call: .
cdr3_nt: TGTGCCAGCAGTGACCCCGGGACTACGGGCTACAATGAGCAGTTCTTC; cdr3_aa: CASSDPGTTGYNEQFF; v_call: TRBV25-1; j_call: TRBJ2-1; cdr3_length: 16; clone_size: .; d_call: TRBD2
cdr3_nt: TGTGCCAGCAGTTTATTCGTTGGCGGTGAGCAGTTCTTC; cdr3_aa: CASSLFVGGEQFF; v_call: TRBV27; j_call: TRBJ2-1; cdr3_length: 13; clone_size: few; d_call: .
cdr3_nt: TGCAGCGTTGAAGCGGGCAGTCGGAGGAACACCATATATTTT; cdr3_aa: CSVEAGSRRNTIYF; v_call: TRBV29-1; j_call: TRBJ1-3; cdr3_length: 14; clone_size: .; d_call: .
cdr3_nt: TGTGCCAGCAGGGCTAGCGGGAGTAAGGATGAGCAGTTCTTC; cdr3_aa: CASRASGSKDEQFF; v_call: TRBV28; j_call: TRBJ2-1; cdr3_length: 14; clone_size: few; d_call: TRBD2
cdr3_nt: TGTGCCAGCAGCTTAACGCCGCTCGGGGTCGCTGAAGCTTTCTTT; cdr3_aa: CASSLTPLGVAEAFF; v_call: TRBV7-3; j_call: TRBJ1-1; cdr3_length: 15; clone_size: once; d_call: .
cdr3_nt: TGTGCCAGCAGATCCCCCACGACAGGAAAACATAGCGATGAGCAGTTCTTC; cdr3_aa: CASRSPTTGKHSDEQFF; v_call: TRBV27; j_call: TRBJ2-1; cdr3_length: 17; clone_size: .; d_call: .
cdr3_nt: TGTGCTAGTGGTCGGGGGAGCTCACCCCTCCACTTT; cdr3_aa: CASGRGSSPLHF; v_call: TRBV12-5; j_call: TRBJ1-6; cdr3_length: 12; clone_size: .; d_call: .
cdr3_nt: TGCAGCGTTGAAAGTGGAGACAGGGCCAGCGAGCAGTACTTC; cdr3_aa: CSVESGDRASEQYF; v_call: TRBV29-1; j_call: TRBJ2-7; cdr3_length: 14; clone_size: .; d_call: TRBD1
cdr3_nt: TGTGCTAGTGGTCTCAACTATGGCTACACCTTC; cdr3_aa: CASGLNYGYTF; v_call: TRBV12-5; j_call: TRBJ1-2; cdr3_length: 11; clone_size: few; d_call: .